This T cell receptor beta chain comes out of a study of cytomegalovirus exposure and HLA in healthy donors. In the study overall: Among approximately 400 genotyped donors, around 81% fell in the Caucasian-associated ancestry cluster.

The PCR ran on 60 Vbeta and 13 Jbeta primers. Libraries were prepared by immunoSEQ multiplex PCR; TCRdb keeps only in-frame clonotypes and omits some of them. This table has fewer than 200,000 clones, 70% to 80% appearing once. In this sample, this clone turned up once. Sequenced material: PBMCs. The receptor's source is a man aged 60 to 69 in good health and CMV-seronegative.

CDR3 sequence: CASSEPASGIQYF. CDR3 sequence (DNA): TGTGCCAGCAGTGAACCGGCTAGCGGGATTCAGTACTTC. The chain couples TRBV6-1 to TRBJ2-4; 8 bases are shared with TRBD2. The germline V gene has CDR1 MNHNS and CDR2 SASEGT. This CDR3 is built from 13 residues. V trimming: 2 bases; J trimming: 10 bases; junction bases outside the gene matches: 4.